Below are 21 T cell receptor beta chains sequenced from a single sample in a study of Graves' ophthalmopathy and Graves' hyperthyroidism. The TCR beta CDR3 regions underwent amplification from RNA transcripts. RT-PCR was first run with HTBI primers, then multiplex PCR in a second round. One entry per CDR3 protein, called by TCRdb with MiXCR from the multiplex PCR reads. The top ten hold approximately 4.1% of the sample, which has 580,000 or so distinct CDR3 sequences, about 35% seen once. The material sequenced was peripheral blood or thyroid tissue (not recorded which). These receptors originate from an adult man with Graves' hyperthyroidism.

This clonotype was recorded many times. The chain combines TRBV13 with TRBJ2-7; perhaps TRBD2 as D (6 bases). The CDR3 spans 14 residues. Germline CDR1 reads PRHDT; CDR2 reads FYEKMQ (reference sequence). Trimming stripped 5 bases from V and 0 bases from J, with 11 bases between. The CDR3 loop reads CASSTRTTSYEQYF. The CDR3 DNA is TGTGCCAGCAGCACTAGGACTACCTCCTACGAGCAGTACTTC.

The genes are TRBV5-4 and TRBJ1-2; TRBD1 is a possible D gene (6 bases). This CDR3 is built from 12 residues. CDR1 SGHNT and CDR2 YYREEE come from the germline V gene (reference sequence). The ends were cut back, 3 bases at V and 8 bases at J, with 11 bases in the middle. This CDR3 reads CASSSGQLGYTF. The CDR3 nucleotides are TGTGCCAGCAGCTCGGGACAATTGGGCTACACCTTC.

This clonotype was observed a few times. The chain carries TRBV24-1 and TRBJ2-1, with a weak D call TRBD2 (5 bases). V was pared by 8 bases and J by 8 bases, with 15 bases between. Germline assignment: CDR1 KGHDR and CDR2 SFDVKD. The CDR3 spans 13 residues. In DNA form, the CDR3 reads TGTGCCACCACAGGACTGGAAGGCGATGAGCAGTTCTTC. Amino acid sequence: CATTGLEGDEQFF.

A word on this clonotype: The junction differs from germline at one of its ends, possibly a read error. The chain is built from TRBV29-1 and TRBJ2-3; 10 nucleotides line up with TRBD2. The CDR3 is 16 amino acids. Germline V lookup: CDR1 SQVTM, CDR2 ANQGSEA. This CDR3 reads CGVELRLAGPTDTQYF. CDR3 nucleotides: TGCGGCGTTGAGCTGAGACTAGCGGGCCCCACAGATACGCAGTATTTT.

This chain joins TRBV28 and TRBJ1-5; 9 bases map to TRBD1. CDR1 is MDHEN, CDR2 SYDVKM, per germline. V was pared by 5 bases and J by 7 bases, with 6 bases of the junction left unmatched. There are 14 residues in the CDR3. The CDR3 sequence is CASSRQGGWQPQHF. CDR3 nucleotides: TGTGCCAGCAGTCGACAGGGGGGATGGCAGCCCCAGCATTTT.

The V gene is TRBV7-9, the J gene TRBJ2-2; TRBD2 matches 7 bases. With V trimmed by 1 base and J by 4 bases, 6 bases remained unmatched. The CDR3 loop spans 16 amino acids. Germline V gives CDR1 SEHNR, CDR2 FQNEAQ (reference sequence). CDR3 in amino acids: CASSLGRAGFTGELFF. As DNA, the CDR3 is TGTGCCAGCAGCTTAGGTCGAGCGGGATTCACCGGGGAGCTGTTTTTT.

The chain has TRBV2 and TRBJ1-2; D is perhaps TRBD1 (5 bases). Per the germline V gene, CDR1 is SNHLY and CDR2 is FYNNEI. The CDR3 runs to 16 residues. The V end was cut by 4 bases, the J end by 4 bases, with 19 bases between. CDR3 nucleotide sequence: TGTGCCAGCAGTGGAGGCAGGGACTCTCTAGCCTATGGCTACACCTTC. It encodes CASSGGRDSLAYGYTF.

This clonotype has more than one count but fewer than ten. The V and J genes are TRBV19 and TRBJ2-2; 11 bases align to TRBD1. The CDR3 contains 15 residues. The V gene's germline CDR1 is LNHDA and CDR2 SQIVND (reference sequence). V lost 4 bases and J lost 4; bases outside the gene matches: 2. DNA of the CDR3: TGTGCCAGTAGTAAGGACAGGGGGCTCACCGGGGAGCTGTTTTTT. Amino acids: CASSKDRGLTGELFF.

V usage is TRBV29-1 and J usage is TRBJ1-2; maybe TRBD1 (5 bases). The CDR3 sequence is 12 residues long. From germline, CDR1 is SQVTM and CDR2 ANQGSEA. With 7 bases removed from V and 2 bases from J, the gap between germline ends came to 11 bases. The DNA for the CDR3 is TGCAGCGGGACAAACCGAAACTATGGCTACACCTTC. As protein: CSGTNRNYGYTF.

This clonotype occurred a few times. This sequence joins TRBV24-1 and TRBJ2-1; D unclear. Trimming pared 3 bases from V and 6 bases from J, leaving 17 bases between. CDR1 and CDR2 (germline): KGHDR, SFDVKD. The CDR3 is 16 residues long. CDR3 amino acids: CATSDIRSGRGNEQFF. In DNA form, the CDR3 reads TGTGCCACCAGTGATATCAGGTCAGGCCGAGGCAATGAGCAGTTCTTC.

With regard to this clonotype: It is unclear where the CDR3 begins or ends on the DNA, so no DNA is shown, and the CDR3 is as TCRdb lists it. This chain joins TRBV29-1 and TRBJ2-7; TRBD1 is the table's D call and was not checked against the DNA. Germline V lookup: CDR1 SQVTM, CDR2 ANQGSEA. From its first to its last residue, the CDR3 has 17 amino acids. CDR3 loop: CSVKSSNTGELFFEQYF.

The chain couples TRBV20-1 to TRBJ2-7, with 13 bases identical to TRBD2. The CDR3 is 14 amino acids. The germline V gene has CDR1 DFQATT and CDR2 SNEGSKA (reference sequence). Trimming cost V 4 bases and J 7 bases; bases outside gene matches: 7. CDR3 loop: CSAIGLAGVDEQYF. The CDR3 nucleotides are TGCAGTGCTATTGGACTAGCGGGAGTGGATGAGCAGTACTTC.

The CDR3 sequence is CASRNRDTTNYGYTF. CDR3 nucleotides: TGCGCCAGCCGGAACAGGGACACGACTAACTATGGCTACACCTTC. The gene calls are TRBV10-1 and TRBJ1-2; D is possibly TRBD1 (6 bases). The ends were cut back, 8 bases at V and 0 bases at J, with 16 bases in the middle. The CDR3 loop spans 15 amino acids. Germline V CDR1 and CDR2: WNHNN, SYGVQD (reference sequence).

This clonotype was found many times. The chain combines TRBV2 with TRBJ2-5; D uncertain. Germline V lookup: CDR1 SNHLY, CDR2 FYNNEI. The CDR3 sequence is 13 residues long. Trimming left V 5 bases short and J 5 bases short, with 12 bases between. CDR3 region: CASSFTPRETQYF. The CDR3 DNA reads TGTGCCAGCAGTTTTACCCCCCGGGAGACCCAGTACTTC. Filled out from reference TRBV2 and TRBJ2-5, the complete variable domain reads EPEVTQTPSHQVTQMGQEVILRCVPISNHLYFYWYRQILGQKVEFLVSFYNNEISEKSEIFDDQFSVERPDGSNFTLKIRSTKLEDSAMYFCASSFTPRETQYFGPGTRLLVL.

V usage is TRBV9 and J usage is TRBJ2-6; D possibly corresponds to TRBD1 (5 bases). The ends were cut back, 3 bases at V and 4 bases at J, with 20 bases in the middle. This CDR3 is 18 amino acids long. Germline values: CDR1 SGDLS, CDR2 YYNGEE. CDR3 DNA: TGTGCCAGCAGCGGGGGTGGGTCAGGGCAGGCCGGGGCCAACGTCCTGACTTTC. Translating it yields CASSGGGSGQAGANVLTF.

About this clonotype: The junction shows a germline mismatch at one end, possibly a read error. The V gene is TRBV20-1, the J gene TRBJ2-2; possibly TRBD2 for D (7 bases). This CDR3 region has 12 residues. The germline gives CDR1 DFQATT, CDR2 SNEGSKA (reference sequence). CDR3 sequence (DNA): TGCAGTGCTAGAGAGGAGGGGGGGGAGGTGTTTTTT. It encodes CSAREEGGEVFF.

Regarding this clonotype: Relative to the germline gene, one junction end is altered; a read error may explain this. The chain combines TRBV10-3 with TRBJ2-7; a weak D match, TRBD2 (7 bases). The CDR3 has 15 residues. Germline loops: CDR1 ENHRY, CDR2 SYGVKD. CDR3 coding DNA: TGTGCCAGCAGTCAGGGGTTGGGAGGGGCCTACGAGCAGTACTTC. It yields the protein CASSQGLGGAYEQYF.

V and J are TRBV18 and TRBJ2-2; the D gene is possibly TRBD2 (5 bases). The germline V gene encodes CDR1 KGHSH and CDR2 LQKENI. V shed 0 bases and J shed 0 bases, with 8 bases lying between them. CDR3 length: 16 amino acids. CDR3 sequence: CASSPPGRANTGELFF. CDR3 sequence (DNA): TGTGCCAGCTCACCACCGGGGAGAGCGAACACCGGGGAGCTGTTTTTT.

This clonotype was recorded many times. The rearrangement links TRBV6-5 to TRBJ1-1, with D perhaps TRBD1 (5 bases). From germline, CDR1 is MNHEY and CDR2 SVGAGI. V was trimmed by 1 base and J by 3 bases, leaving 9 bases between them. The CDR3 extends over 14 amino acids. For the CDR3, the DNA is TGTGCCAGCAGTTACTATGGGACGGACACTGAAGCTTTCTTT. Its protein is CASSYYGTDTEAFF.

This clonotype was counted at least ten times. The chain employs TRBV19 and TRBJ2-2, with D perhaps matching TRBD1 (7 bases). V dropped 6 bases and J dropped 5 bases, with 19 bases sitting between them. There are 16 residues in the CDR3. Germline values: CDR1 LNHDA, CDR2 SQIVND (reference sequence). Here the CDR3 DNA reads TGTGCCAGTAGGGTGGAGGGGGCCGGTCCGACCGGGGAGCTGTTTTTT. Translation gives CASRVEGAGPTGELFF.

The genes are TRBV10-3 and TRBJ2-7, with 7 bases matching TRBD1. J was trimmed by 0 bases and V by 3 bases; bases with no gene match: 5. Germline V lookup: CDR1 ENHRY, CDR2 SYGVKD. The CDR3 extends over 15 amino acids. This CDR3 reads CAISDDRESSYEQYF. CDR3 sequence (DNA): TGTGCCATCAGTGACGACAGGGAGAGCTCCTACGAGCAGTACTTC.